A selection of T cell receptor beta chains follows, all from one sample in a study of response to subunit inactivated influenza vaccine. TCRdb re-called the RT-PCR reads with MiXCR, one entry per CDR3 protein. The top ten clones hold roughly 7.7% of a sample with almost 250,000 distinct CDR3 sequences, 10% to 15% of them seen once. This specimen consisted of non-naive T cells sorted from PBMCs, obtained approximately 15 days before vaccination. These receptors were obtained from a man over 45 who received an inactivated influenza vaccine. Each CDR3 is given with its conserved first and last residue. A D gene is named only where the DNA matches it firmly. Expanded clones are given a class, and other clones once, few, many or no size at all.

J gene: TRBJ2-1; V gene: TRBV7-2; D gene: TRBD2; clone size: .; CDR3 length: 17; CDR3 protein: CASSPSGLAGLNNEQFF; CDR3 DNA: TGTGCCAGCAGCCCGAGCGGACTAGCGGGACTGAACAATGAGCAGTTCTTC
J gene: TRBJ2-5; V gene: TRBV4-3; D gene: .; clone size: many; CDR3 length: 13; CDR3 protein: CASSQEQGKTQYF; CDR3 DNA: TGCGCCAGCAGCCAAGAACAGGGAAAGACCCAGTACTTC
J gene: TRBJ1-4; V gene: TRBV7-8; D gene: .; clone size: few; CDR3 length: 14; CDR3 protein: CASSRNTGNEKLFF; CDR3 DNA: TGTGCCAGCAGCCGTAATACAGGAAATGAAAAACTGTTTTTT
J gene: TRBJ2-2; V gene: TRBV4-3; D gene: TRBD2; clone size: few; CDR3 length: 18; CDR3 protein: CASSQDRFGGGNGGELFF; CDR3 DNA: TGCGCCAGCAGCCAAGATCGGTTCGGCGGGGGTAATGGCGGGGAGCTGTTTTTT
J gene: TRBJ1-6; V gene: TRBV7-8; D gene: .; clone size: .; CDR3 length: 17; CDR3 protein: CASSIFEGQTYNSPLHF; CDR3 DNA: TGTGCCAGCAGCATATTTGAAGGACAGACCTATAATTCACCCCTCCACTTT
J gene: TRBJ1-6; V gene: TRBV4-1; D gene: .; clone size: few; CDR3 length: 15; CDR3 protein: CASSQEGWGYSPLHF; CDR3 DNA: TGCGCCAGCAGCCAAGAGGGTTGGGGGTATTCACCCCTCCACTTT
J gene: TRBJ2-6; V gene: TRBV5-1; D gene: TRBD1; clone size: .; CDR3 length: 17; CDR3 protein: CASSWGTAYSGANVLTF; CDR3 DNA: TGCGCCAGCAGCTGGGGGACAGCTTACTCTGGGGCCAACGTCCTGACTTTC
J gene: TRBJ2-7; V gene: TRBV20-1; D gene: TRBD2; clone size: many; CDR3 length: 15; CDR3 protein: CSAIGTSGSSYEQYF; CDR3 DNA: TGCAGTGCTATAGGGACTAGCGGGAGCTCCTACGAGCAGTACTTC
J gene: TRBJ2-1; V gene: TRBV28; D gene: TRBD2; clone size: few; CDR3 length: 15; CDR3 protein: CASTQTSGKHNEQFF; CDR3 DNA: TGTGCCAGCACCCAAACTAGCGGGAAACACAATGAGCAGTTCTTC
J gene: TRBJ2-6; V gene: TRBV14; D gene: TRBD1; clone size: .; CDR3 length: 16; CDR3 protein: CASRRTGGYGANVLTF; CDR3 DNA: TGTGCCAGCAGACGAACAGGGGGGTACGGGGCCAACGTCCTGACTTTC
J gene: TRBJ2-3; V gene: TRBV4-3; D gene: .; clone size: many; CDR3 length: 13; CDR3 protein: CASSQKRRDTQYF; CDR3 DNA: TGCGCCAGCAGCCAGAAACGCCGGGATACGCAGTATTTT
J gene: TRBJ1-4; V gene: TRBV20-1; D gene: .; clone size: .; CDR3 length: 14; CDR3 protein: CSARQGGVQEKLFF; CDR3 DNA: TGCAGTGCTAGACAGGGCGGCGTGCAGGAAAAACTGTTTTTT
J gene: TRBJ2-1; V gene: TRBV11-2; D gene: .; clone size: few; CDR3 length: 15; CDR3 protein: CASTAGTLSYNEQFF; CDR3 DNA: TGTGCCAGCACGGCCGGGACACTCTCCTACAATGAGCAGTTCTTC
J gene: TRBJ2-5; V gene: TRBV2; D gene: TRBD2; clone size: .; CDR3 length: 15; CDR3 protein: CASSPQAGEQETQYF; CDR3 DNA: TGTGCCAGCAGTCCTCAAGCGGGAGAGCAAGAGACCCAGTACTTC
J gene: TRBJ2-7; V gene: TRBV12-3/TRBV12-4; D gene: TRBD2; clone size: many; CDR3 length: 14; CDR3 protein: CASSSYSGGVEQYF; CDR3 DNA: TGTGCCAGCAGCTCATATAGCGGGGGGGTCGAGCAGTACTTC